Listed here are 11 T cell receptor beta chains from one sample, sequenced in a study of T cells in Graves' hyperthyroidism and ophthalmopathy. Amplification of TCR beta CDR3 regions used RNA as the template. With the HTBI primer set, the TCR CDR3 went through a first round of RT-PCR. TCRdb re-analysed the multiplex PCR reads in MiXCR, keeping a single row per CDR3 protein. The data show a few hundred thousand distinct CDR3 sequences, 17% seen once. Source material: blood. The receptor set was obtained from a woman under 30 with Graves' ophthalmopathy.

There are many counts of this clonotype. V usage is TRBV10-3 and J usage is TRBJ2-5; no reliable D call. The germline gives CDR1 ENHRY, CDR2 SYGVKD. With 8 bases removed from V and 4 bases from J, the gap between germline ends came to 11 bases. The CDR3 length is 12 residues. In DNA, the CDR3 is TGTGCCATCGGTACCAGGCTAGAGACCCAGTACTTC. Translation: CAIGTRLETQYF.

In its sample, this clonotype was seen many times. The gene calls are TRBV10-3 and TRBJ2-7; D call uncertain. The CDR3 consists of 13 residues. The ends were cut back, 4 bases at V and 2 bases at J, with 9 bases in the middle. CDR1 is ENHRY, CDR2 SYGVKD, per germline. The CDR3 region has the DNA TGTGCCATCAGTGTTGACCCTGCCTACGAGCAGTACTTC. Amino acids: CAISVDPAYEQYF.

There are many counts of this clonotype. This rearrangement joins TRBV12-3 or TRBV12-4 to TRBJ1-1, with D unresolved. This CDR3 has 10 amino acids. Trimming removed 5 bases from V and 10 bases from J, with 8 bases in between. The CDR3 nucleotides read TGTGCCAGCAGTCAAATTAGAGCTTTCTTT. It codes for CASSQIRAFF.

The chain links TRBV7-2 to TRBJ2-5, with a tentative D call TRBD1 (5 bases). The V end was cut by 1 base, the J end by 2 bases, with 14 bases between. Germline assignment: CDR1 SGHTA and CDR2 FQGNSA. This CDR3 contains 16 residues. Written as DNA, the CDR3 is TGTGCCAGCAGCTTAGGTAGGATGGGGCGGCAAGAGACCCAGTACTTC. Encoded protein: CASSLGRMGRQETQYF.

The table lists this clonotype with many counts. J is TRBJ1-1 and V is TRBV20-1; 8 bases fit TRBD1. V lost 2 bases, J lost 3 bases, and 11 bases stayed unmatched. Looked up from germline, CDR1 is DFQATT and CDR2 is SNEGSKA (reference sequence). This CDR3 has 16 residues. CDR3 loop: CSARPGGTGKHTEAFF. CDR3 DNA: TGCAGTGCTAGACCCGGAGGGACAGGAAAACACACTGAAGCTTTCTTT.

The gene calls are TRBV13 and TRBJ1-1, with a weak D call TRBD1 (6 bases). Deletions cut 8 bases from V and 4 bases from J, with 14 bases between. Looked up from germline, CDR1 is PRHDT and CDR2 is FYEKMQ (reference sequence). This CDR3 is built from 13 residues. The CDR3 nucleotides are TGTGCCAGCGCCCAGGGGAGGGGCACTGAAGCTTTCTTT. It specifies CASAQGRGTEAFF.

This clonotype was counted at least ten times. The rearrangement links TRBV12-3 or TRBV12-4 to TRBJ1-1, with D possibly TRBD1 on 6 matching bases. CDR3 length: 15 residues. Trimming shortened V by 4 bases and J by 6 bases, and 18 bases separated the two germline ends. The CDR3 region is CASSSVQQGWAEAFF. CDR3 nucleotide sequence: TGTGCCAGCAGTTCCGTCCAACAGGGTTGGGCTGAAGCTTTCTTT.

Concerning this clonotype itself: Just one base apart from a much larger clone, this may be a read error. V and J are TRBV7-3 and TRBJ1-1; TRBD1 matches at 8 bases. In germline, CDR1 is SGHTA, CDR2 FQGTGA. V lost 5 bases to trimming and J lost 1 base; unmatched junction nucleotides: 9. The CDR3 has 16 residues. The CDR3 nucleotides are TGTGCCAGCAGCCTCACGGGACAGGCATGGAACACTGAAGCTTTCTTT. Translation gives CASSLTGQAWNTEAFF. The whole variable domain, remainder taken from reference TRBV7-3 and TRBJ1-1, is GAGVSQTPSNKVTEKGKYVELRCDPISGHTALYWYRQSLGQGPEFLIYFQGTGAADDSGLPNDRFFAVRPEGSVSTLKIQRTERGDSAVYLCASSLTGQAWNTEAFFGQGTRLTVV.

This clonotype has at least ten counts. The V call is TRBV27, the J call TRBJ2-7; 8 nucleotides match TRBD1. V lost 5 bases and J lost 5; bases outside the gene matches: 11. The CDR3 has 15 residues. Germline-derived CDR1 and CDR2 are MNHEY and SMNVEV (reference sequence). CDR3 sequence (DNA): TGTGCCAGCAGTCAGAGTCCGGGACAGGTAGACGAGCAGTACTTC. Translating it yields CASSQSPGQVDEQYF.

V usage is TRBV5-8 and J usage is TRBJ2-7; D is perhaps TRBD2 (6 bases). The CDR3 is made up of 15 amino acids. The V and J ends lost 0 bases and 4 bases respectively, with 14 bases between them. Germline CDR1 is SGHTS and CDR2 is YDEGEE. The CDR3 loop reads CASSLERARVYEQYF. The CDR3 DNA follows: TGTGCCAGCAGCTTGGAGCGGGCCAGGGTGTACGAGCAGTACTTC.

This clonotype has just a few counts. The V and J genes are TRBV7-3 and TRBJ2-2; a weak D match, TRBD2 (6 bases). The V gene lost 4 bases and the J gene lost 6 bases, with 9 bases spanning the gap. Germline values: CDR1 SGHTA, CDR2 FQGTGA. The CDR3 loop spans 13 amino acids. CDR3 DNA: TGTGCCAGCAGCTCCTGGGAGGCCGGGGAGCTGTTTTTT. This encodes CASSSWEAGELFF.